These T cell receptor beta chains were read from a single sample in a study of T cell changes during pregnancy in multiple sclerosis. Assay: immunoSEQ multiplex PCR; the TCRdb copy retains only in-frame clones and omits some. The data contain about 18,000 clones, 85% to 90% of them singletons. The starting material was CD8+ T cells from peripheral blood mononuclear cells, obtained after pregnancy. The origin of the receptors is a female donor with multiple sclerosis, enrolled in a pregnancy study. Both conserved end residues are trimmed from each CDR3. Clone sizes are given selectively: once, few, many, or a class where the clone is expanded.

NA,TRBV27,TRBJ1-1,ASGGSLNTEAF
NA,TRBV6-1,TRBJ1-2,ASSEAAGGGNYGYT
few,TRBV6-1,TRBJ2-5,ASSVEAGAGETQY
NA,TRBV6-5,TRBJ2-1,ASSQLPRADNEQF
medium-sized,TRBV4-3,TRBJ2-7,ASSQGVRAGYEQY
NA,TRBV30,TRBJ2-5,AWATSEETQY
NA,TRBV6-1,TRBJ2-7,ASSEAAGSYEQY
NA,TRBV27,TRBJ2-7,ASSLSGSYEQY
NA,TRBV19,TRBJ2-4,ASTAGPNILAKNIQY
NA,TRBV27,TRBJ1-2,ASSLKVMGGDYT
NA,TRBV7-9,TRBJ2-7,ASSLVRGQHSYEQY
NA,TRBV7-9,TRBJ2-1,ASRYRGNEQF
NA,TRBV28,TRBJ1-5,ASSVSQGPLSNQPQH
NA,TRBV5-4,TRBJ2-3,ASSLLGTDVSTDTQY
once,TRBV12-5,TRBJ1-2,ASGLVSYRGNYGYT
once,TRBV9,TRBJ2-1,ASSVGSSGRRGKEQF
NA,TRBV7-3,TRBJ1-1,ASSLGAPNTEAF
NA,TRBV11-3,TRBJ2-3,ASSLDRWASGGWADTQY
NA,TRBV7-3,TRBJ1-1,ASSLIGGANTEAF
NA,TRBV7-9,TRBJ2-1,ASSATSGGVNEQF
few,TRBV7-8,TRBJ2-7,ASSSISGTYYEQY
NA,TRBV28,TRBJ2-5,ASSPPGGTQY
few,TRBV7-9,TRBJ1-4,ASKRGRDEKLF
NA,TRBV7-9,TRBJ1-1,ASSPGGNTEAF
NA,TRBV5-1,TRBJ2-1,ASSPGLAGSYNEQF
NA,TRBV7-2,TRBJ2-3,ASSFSGLTDTQY
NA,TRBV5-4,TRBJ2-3,ASSSPTDTQY
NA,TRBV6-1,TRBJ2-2,ASSETSSSPGELF
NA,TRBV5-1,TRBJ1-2,ASSPDGHDGYGYT
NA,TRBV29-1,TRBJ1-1,SVMTGENTEAF
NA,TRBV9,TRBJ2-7,ASSVGPTGGGYEQY
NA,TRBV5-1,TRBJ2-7,ASNLAGGSYEQY